This passage covers 17 T cell receptor beta chains from one sample sequenced in a study of Graves' ophthalmopathy and Graves' hyperthyroidism. The study amplified TCR beta CDR3 regions using RNA transcripts. An opening RT-PCR round employed HTBI primers and preceded a second-round multiplex PCR. MiXCR, run by TCRdb on the multiplex PCR reads, gives a single entry per CDR3 protein. The sample lists about 740,000 distinct CDR3 sequences, 40% occurring once. The specimen was peripheral blood. These receptors were collected from an adult man with Graves' ophthalmopathy.

A remark on this clonotype: Compared with germline, one end of the junction differs, possibly owing to a read error. The V and J genes are TRBV24-1 and TRBJ2-5, with TRBD2 identical over 12 bases. CDR1 and CDR2 (germline): KGHDR, SFDVKD. The length of the CDR3 is 16 residues. In DNA form, the CDR3 reads TGTGCCAGCAGTTTTACTAGCGGGAGGAGACGAGAGACCCAGTACTTC. Protein: CASSFTSGRRRETQYF.

The J gene is TRBJ2-2, the V gene TRBV29-1; D may be TRBD2 (5 bases). This CDR3 is 14 amino acids long. The ends were cut back, 4 bases at V and 3 bases at J, with 12 bases in the middle. The V gene's germline CDR1 is SQVTM and CDR2 ANQGSEA. The CDR3 sequence is CSVGRGPDTGELFF. CDR3 DNA sequence: TGCAGCGTTGGTAGAGGGCCTGACACCGGGGAGCTGTTTTTT.

The table lists this clonotype with many counts. This rearrangement joins TRBV25-1 to TRBJ2-2, with D perhaps assigned TRBD1 or TRBD2 (5 bases each). V shed 4 bases and J shed 4 bases, with 16 bases lying between them. This CDR3 has 16 amino acids. The germline V gene has CDR1 MGHDK and CDR2 SYGVNS. CDR3 bases: TGTGCCAGCAGTGGGGACGCCAAGGGACCCACCGGGGAGCTGTTTTTT. Amino acids: CASSGDAKGPTGELFF.

About this clonotype: As the CDR3 is not closed by the conserved phenylalanine or tryptophan, this likely results from a read error. The gene calls are TRBV7-3 and TRBJ1-3, with TRBD1 as a possible D gene (6 bases). The CDR3 loop spans 18 amino acids. V lost 0 bases, J lost 0 bases, and 15 bases lay in between. The germline V gene has CDR1 SGHTA and CDR2 FQGTGA. CDR3 in amino acids: CASSLTTGQLSSGNTIYV. DNA for the CDR3: TGTGCCAGCAGCTTAACGACCGGACAGCTTAGCTCTGGAAACACCATATATGTT.

This rearrangement joins TRBV2 to TRBJ2-7, with 10 bases matching TRBD2. The V gene's germline CDR1 is SNHLY and CDR2 FYNNEI. The ends lost 7 bases at V and 1 base at J; junction bases unmatched: 7. This CDR3 has 15 residues. CDR3 in amino acids: CASTPSGGQSYEQYF. CDR3 DNA sequence: TGTGCCAGCACTCCTAGCGGGGGCCAATCCTACGAGCAGTACTTC. Filled out from reference TRBV2 and TRBJ2-7, the complete variable domain reads EPEVTQTPSHQVTQMGQEVILRCVPISNHLYFYWYRQILGQKVEFLVSFYNNEISEKSEIFDDQFSVERPDGSNFTLKIRSTKLEDSAMYFCASTPSGGQSYEQYFGPGTRLTVT.

The chain couples TRBV11-2 to TRBJ1-5; weak D call: TRBD1 (6 bases). V shed 7 bases and J shed 2 bases, with 12 bases lying between them. CDR1 and CDR2 (germline): SGHAT, FQNNGV. The length of the CDR3 is 14 residues. CDR3 nucleotide sequence: TGTGCCAGCAACCCACAGGGACGCAATCAGCCCCAGCATTTT. This encodes CASNPQGRNQPQHF.

This clonotype was observed many times. The chain recombines TRBV7-6 with TRBJ2-7; D is unclear. Trimming took 3 bases from V and 3 from J, leaving 9 bases between them. The CDR3 totals 13 residues. Germline CDR1 SGHVS, CDR2 FNYEAQ. CDR3 protein: CASSFGQIYEQYF. The CDR3 DNA follows: TGTGCCAGCAGCTTCGGGCAGATCTACGAGCAGTACTTC.

The chain uses TRBV7-2 and TRBJ2-5; D is tentatively TRBD1 or TRBD2 (5 bases each). The CDR3 loop spans 15 amino acids. CDR1 is SGHTA, CDR2 FQGNSA, per germline. The ends were cut back, 3 bases at V and 5 bases at J, with 16 bases in the middle. In DNA, the CDR3 is TGTGCCAGCAGCTTGGGGGTATACGACGTGGAGACCCAGTACTTC. Translating it yields CASSLGVYDVETQYF.

This clonotype was recorded a few times. This rearrangement joins TRBV2 to TRBJ2-3, with 9 nucleotides matching TRBD2. J lost 4 bases, V lost 8 bases, and 4 bases had no gene match. This CDR3 comprises 13 residues. CDR1 SNHLY and CDR2 FYNNEI come from the germline V gene. The CDR3 region is CASRTSVADTQYF. In DNA, the CDR3 is TGTGCCAGCCGGACTAGCGTTGCAGATACGCAGTATTTT. The entire variable domain, with the rest obtained from reference TRBV2 and TRBJ2-3, is as follows: EPEVTQTPSHQVTQMGQEVILRCVPISNHLYFYWYRQILGQKVEFLVSFYNNEISEKSEIFDDQFSVERPDGSNFTLKIRSTKLEDSAMYFCASRTSVADTQYFGPGTRLTVL.

This clonotype was seen many times. The chain couples TRBV6-5 to TRBJ1-1; 9 bases align to TRBD1. The ends lost 6 bases at V and 8 bases at J; junction bases unmatched: 10. The CDR3 runs to 14 residues. In germline, CDR1 is MNHEY, CDR2 SVGAGI. The CDR3 sequence: CASRDRGTRDEAFF. In DNA form, the CDR3 reads TGTGCCAGCAGGGACAGGGGAACGCGGGACGAAGCTTTCTTT.

The rearrangement joins TRBV25-1 to TRBJ2-5, with a weak D call TRBD1 (6 bases). The V gene lost 5 bases and the J gene lost 4 bases, with 14 bases spanning the gap. CDR1 and CDR2 from the germline V gene are MGHDK and SYGVNS. CDR3 size: 14 residues. The CDR3 sequence is CASSRGTAIETQYF. CDR3 in DNA: TGTGCCAGCAGTAGGGGGACGGCGATAGAGACCCAGTACTTC.

There are many counts of this clonotype. The CDR3 spells CSAQRVGAEAFF. The CDR3 nucleotides are TGCAGTGCTCAAAGGGTGGGCGCTGAAGCTTTCTTT. V gene TRBV20-1 combines with J gene TRBJ1-1; no clear D. CDR1 DFQATT and CDR2 SNEGSKA come from the germline V gene (reference sequence). The CDR3 is made up of 12 amino acids. The V and J ends lost 5 bases and 6 bases respectively, with 13 bases between them.

This sequence joins TRBV7-9 and TRBJ2-7; 12 positions match TRBD2. The CDR3 sequence is 18 residues long. The germline gives CDR1 SEHNR, CDR2 FQNEAQ (reference sequence). Trimming at V came to 0 bases and at J to 0 bases, leaving 6 bases not matched to a gene. The CDR3 DNA reads as TGTGCCAGCAGCTTAGCGCTGGGACTAGCGGGCCTCTCCTACGAGCAGTACTTC. It translates to CASSLALGLAGLSYEQYF. Using reference TRBV7-9 and TRBJ2-7 for the parts outside the CDR3, the full variable domain is DTGVSQNPRHKITKRGQNVTFRCDPISEHNRLYWYRQTLGQGPEFLTYFQNEAQLEKSRLLSDRFSAERPKGSFSTLEIQRTEQGDSAMYLCASSLALGLAGLSYEQYFGPGTRLTVT.

The chain employs TRBV7-2 and TRBJ1-6; 10 nucleotides line up with TRBD1. Looked up from germline, CDR1 is SGHTA and CDR2 is FQGNSA. The CDR3 has 16 residues. Trimming at V came to 5 bases and at J to 9 bases, leaving 10 bases not matched to a gene. The CDR3 bases are TGTGCCAGCAGCAAACCGGGACAGGGGATCGGTTCACCCCTCCACTTT. Amino acids: CASSKPGQGIGSPLHF.

There are many counts of this clonotype. The genes are TRBV5-1 and TRBJ1-1; D unclear. The CDR3 contains 11 residues. CDR1 is SGHRS and CDR2 is YFSETQ in the germline V gene. V gave up 5 bases and J gave up 7 bases, with 9 bases separating them. The CDR3, as DNA: TGCGCCAGCAGGCACGAGAATGAAGCTTTCTTT. This gives the protein CASRHENEAFF.

This clonotype has only a few counts. J is TRBJ1-1 and V is TRBV4-2; 7 bases match TRBD1. CDR1 LGHNA and CDR2 YNFKEQ come from the germline V gene. This CDR3 has 14 residues. With 2 bases clipped from V and 3 bases from J, the junction kept 3 bases outside the gene matches. Here the CDR3 reads CASSQQGGHTEAFF. In DNA form, the CDR3 reads TGTGCCAGCAGCCAACAGGGGGGACACACTGAAGCTTTCTTT.

This clonotype was found many times. The rearrangement uses TRBV10-3 and TRBJ1-4; D is perhaps TRBD1 (5 bases). V gave up 7 bases and J gave up 8 bases, with 17 bases separating them. CDR1 and CDR2 from the germline V gene are ENHRY and SYGVKD. There are 14 residues in the CDR3. CDR3 sequence (DNA): TGTGCCATCATTCGGGACTGTTTTTTCGAAAAACTGTTTTTT. Encoded protein: CAIIRDCFFEKLFF.